Below, 14 T cell receptor beta chains from the same sample are listed, as sequenced in a study of control samples from healthy donors and cancer patients. The protocol was immunoSEQ multiplex PCR, while the TCRdb copy is restricted to in-frame clones and leaves out a portion. The sample carries over 150,000 clones, over 95% recorded once. The sample taken for sequencing was blood. These receptors were collected from a woman aged 30 to 39 in good health.

The chain uses TRBV7-9 and TRBJ1-1; TRBD1 matches 8 bases. Trimming at V came to 5 bases and at J to 0 bases, leaving 2 bases not matched to a gene. The germline gives CDR1 SEHNR, CDR2 FQNEAQ (reference sequence). The CDR3 is 14 residues long. CDR3: CASSPGQVNTEAFF. The CDR3 DNA reads as TGTGCCAGCAGCCCGGGACAGGTGAACACTGAAGCTTTCTTT.

In nucleotides, the CDR3 is TGTGCCAGCAGCTCCCCGACAACGGGCAATGAGCAGTTCTTC. This gives the protein CASSSPTTGNEQFF. The rearrangement joins TRBV28 to TRBJ2-1; the D is unclear. Trimming stripped 6 bases from V and 6 bases from J, with 15 bases between. The length of the CDR3 is 14 residues. The germline V gene encodes CDR1 MDHEN and CDR2 SYDVKM.

V usage is TRBV6-4 and J usage is TRBJ2-2; D remains ambiguous. Trimming stripped 6 bases from V and 5 bases from J, with 19 bases between. This CDR3 has 16 residues. The germline V gene has CDR1 MRHNA and CDR2 SNTAGT. CDR3 coding DNA: TGTGCCAGCAGCAGCTCAAGCGCAGGTGGGACCGGGGAGCTGTTTTTT. It yields the protein CASSSSSAGGTGELFF.

This clone appeared once. This chain uses TRBV9 with TRBJ2-1; perhaps TRBD2 as D (7 bases). V was pared by 0 bases and J by 3 bases, with 13 bases between. The CDR3 has 16 residues. The germline CDR1 and CDR2 sequences are SGDLS and YYNGEE. The CDR3 loop is CASSVAGGLDYNEQFF. CDR3 nucleotide sequence: TGTGCCAGCAGCGTAGCCGGGGGGCTAGACTACAATGAGCAGTTCTTC.

This rearrangement joins TRBV6-6 to TRBJ2-1, with 12 bases identical to TRBD2. The CDR3 totals 15 residues. With V trimmed by 6 bases and J by 9 bases, 9 bases remained unmatched. Germline V gene lookup returns CDR1 MNHNY and CDR2 SVGAGI (reference sequence). The CDR3 region is CASRRTSGGIGEQFF. DNA for the CDR3: TGTGCCAGCAGACGCACTAGCGGGGGGATTGGTGAGCAGTTCTTC.

The J gene is TRBJ2-3, the V gene TRBV14, with D perhaps matching TRBD2 (7 bases). V lost 3 bases to trimming and J lost 1 base, with 11 bases between them. The CDR3 totals 15 residues. CDR1 SGHDN and CDR2 FVKESK come from the germline V gene. The CDR3 loop is CASSQRGPRTDTQYF. CDR3 in DNA: TGTGCCAGCAGCCAGCGGGGGCCACGCACAGATACGCAGTATTTT.

The J gene is TRBJ2-2, the V gene TRBV11-2; D is unclear. The CDR3 consists of 13 residues. Trimming pared 5 bases from V and 1 base from J, leaving 5 bases between. CDR1 and CDR2 from the germline V gene are SGHAT and FQNNGV. CDR3: CASSPLNTGELFF. CDR3 nucleotide sequence: TGTGCCAGCAGCCCCCTGAACACCGGGGAGCTGTTTTTT.

The genes are TRBV7-9 and TRBJ2-1; 10 bases align to TRBD2. Per the germline V gene, CDR1 is SEHNR and CDR2 is FQNEAQ (reference sequence). J lost 4 bases, V lost 5 bases, and 5 bases had no gene match. The CDR3 consists of 15 residues. CDR3 sequence (DNA): TGTGCCAGCAGCCAGCTAGCGGGGGTTTACAATGAGCAGTTCTTC. Translation gives CASSQLAGVYNEQFF.

This clone was detected only once. This chain links TRBV9 with TRBJ2-2; D call uncertain. The CDR3 contains 11 residues. V lost 3 bases, J lost 7 bases, and 4 bases lay in between. Germline values: CDR1 SGDLS, CDR2 YYNGEE. The CDR3 sequence: CASSGVGELFF. In DNA form, the CDR3 reads TGTGCCAGCAGCGGGGTCGGGGAGCTGTTTTTT.

This sequence joins TRBV6-5 and TRBJ1-1; D might be TRBD1 (6 bases). The CDR3 is made up of 13 amino acids. From germline, CDR1 is MNHEY and CDR2 SVGAGI. Trimming removed 0 bases from V and 10 bases from J, with 12 bases in between. The CDR3 loop reads CASSYSRTEGAFF. The CDR3 bases are TGTGCCAGCAGTTACTCGAGGACAGAGGGAGCTTTCTTT.

The chain recombines TRBV7-8 with TRBJ1-5; TRBD1 agrees at 7 bases. V lost 4 bases and J lost 2; bases outside the gene matches: 5. Germline V gene lookup returns CDR1 SGHVS and CDR2 FQNEAQ. The CDR3 is 15 residues long. This CDR3 reads CASSSDRTRNQPQHF. DNA for the CDR3: TGTGCCAGCAGCTCGGACAGGACCCGCAATCAGCCCCAGCATTTT.

The CDR3 loop is CASRPQGILAKNIQYF. CDR3 coding DNA: TGTGCCAGCAGACCACAGGGTATACTAGCCAAAAACATTCAGTACTTC. This chain links TRBV28 with TRBJ2-4; D is possibly TRBD1 (6 bases). V gave up 6 bases and J gave up 0 bases, with 15 bases separating them. The CDR3 extends over 16 amino acids. Germline V gives CDR1 MDHEN, CDR2 SYDVKM.

The rearrangement links TRBV2 to TRBJ1-4, with 9 nucleotides matching TRBD1. V lost 7 bases to trimming and J lost 12 bases; unmatched junction nucleotides: 12. Germline CDR1 reads SNHLY; CDR2 reads FYNNEI. The CDR3 covers 14 residues. The CDR3 protein is CASTRKTGGGQLFF. In DNA, the CDR3 is TGTGCCAGCACCCGGAAAACAGGGGGCGGACAACTGTTTTTT.

This chain joins TRBV27 and TRBJ1-5; tentative D call: TRBD1 (5 bases). Germline lookup yields CDR1 MNHEY and CDR2 SMNVEV (reference sequence). V lost 1 base to trimming and J lost 5 bases, with 15 bases between them. The CDR3 runs 16 residues. Written as DNA, the CDR3 is TGTGCCAGCAGTTTATGGGACCCGACTGGCGATCAGCCCCAGCATTTT. Amino acids: CASSLWDPTGDQPQHF.